A selection of T cell receptor beta chains follows, all from one sample in a study of T-cell memory formation after mild COVID-19. TCRdb recomputed calls from the 5' RACE reads with MiXCR, one row per CDR3 protein. This table holds 270,000 or so distinct CDR3 sequences, approximately 18% found once. The sequencing input was PBMCs or a T cell subset sorted from them (not recorded which). The receptors were sampled from a man aged 18 to 35 who had mild COVID-19 (a few samples of this study predate the infection). Cell type and time point are not known. Both conserved end residues are part of each CDR3. The D gene is left open where the match is weak. The size entry is marked missing in some rows and otherwise reads once, few, many or a size class.

CDR3aa	CDR3nt	v_gene	j_gene	d_gene	abundance
CASSATGGGNYGYTF	TGCGCCAGCAGCGCCACCGGGGGCGGCAACTATGGCTACACCTTC	TRBV4-3	TRBJ1-2	-	-
CASSQYVPGTAYNEQFF	TGCGCCAGCAGCCAATATGTGCCTGGGACAGCCTACAATGAGCAGTTCTTC	TRBV4-1	TRBJ2-1	TRBD1	many
CASSQAVRAQPQHF	TGTGCCAGCAGCCAAGCGGTGAGAGCCCAGCCCCAGCATTTT	TRBV3-1	TRBJ1-5	-	-
CASNTDRDFSNQPQHF	TGTGCCAGCAACACCGACAGGGATTTTAGCAATCAGCCCCAGCATTTT	TRBV28	TRBJ1-5	TRBD1	few
CASSLAPGNSYEQYF	TGTGCCAGCAGCTTAGCGCCGGGGAACAGCTACGAGCAGTACTTC	TRBV7-6	TRBJ2-7	-	once
CSARDGGGYEQYF	TGCAGTGCTAGAGATGGGGGCGGCTACGAGCAGTACTTC	TRBV20-1	TRBJ2-7	-	-
CSVDGLLGGYTF	TGCAGCGTTGATGGGCTGCTAGGTGGCTACACCTTC	TRBV29-1	TRBJ1-2	-	few
CASSLGGRMYF	TGTGCCAGCAGTTTAGGAGGACGAATGTATTTT	TRBV27	TRBJ2-3	-	-
CASSQGRQGHTEAFF	TGTGCCAGCAGCCAAGGACGGCAGGGTCACACTGAAGCTTTCTTT	TRBV4-2	TRBJ1-1	-	-
CASKRTPKEDTQYF	TGTGCCAGCAAAAGGACTCCCAAGGAAGATACGCAGTATTTT	TRBV7-3	TRBJ2-3	-	few
CASSQVRGSVETQYF	TGTGCCAGCAGCCAAGTTCGGGGGAGCGTTGAGACCCAGTACTTC	TRBV3-1	TRBJ2-5	-	few
CASSRTGWAEAFF	TGCGCCAGCAGTAGGACAGGATGGGCTGAAGCTTTCTTT	TRBV5-1	TRBJ1-1	TRBD1	-
CASSLHGNTIYF	TGTGCCAGCAGCTTACACGGAAACACCATATATTTT	TRBV7-9	TRBJ1-3	-	many
CASSYHSLYGYTF	TGTGCCAGCAGTTATCACAGCCTCTATGGCTACACCTTC	TRBV6-5	TRBJ1-2	-	-
CASSVRQVVSGANVLTF	TGCGCCAGCAGCGTTAGACAGGTCGTCTCTGGGGCCAACGTCCTGACTTTC	TRBV5-1	TRBJ2-6	-	-
CASSFAGGDQPQHF	TGTGCCAGCAGCTTCGCAGGGGGCGATCAGCCCCAGCATTTT	TRBV7-2	TRBJ1-5	TRBD1	-
CASSTSVGTQYF	TGTGCCAGCAGCACTAGCGTCGGTACGCAGTATTTT	TRBV12-3/TRBV12-4	TRBJ2-3	TRBD2	-
CASSLSPRGTQYF	TGTGCCAGCAGCTTGTCCCCTCGGGGGACCCAGTACTTC	TRBV5-6	TRBJ2-5	-	-
CASASTNTGELFF	TGTGCCAGCGCTTCGACGAACACCGGGGAGCTGTTTTTT	TRBV7-3	TRBJ2-2	-	-
CASDQGRTQYF	TGTGCCAGCGACCAGGGACGCACGCAGTATTTT	TRBV3-1	TRBJ2-3	-	-
CASSQSGGGQETQYF	TGTGCCAGCAGCCAATCCGGAGGAGGGCAAGAGACCCAGTACTTC	TRBV3-1	TRBJ2-5	-	-
CSAPDLAYGYTF	TGCAGTGCTCCTGACCTGGCCTATGGCTACACCTTC	TRBV20-1	TRBJ1-2	-	-
CSAREGVGEQFF	TGCAGTGCTAGAGAAGGGGTTGGAGAGCAGTTCTTC	TRBV20-1	TRBJ2-1	-	-
CASSYSRVREKLFF	TGTGCCAGCAGTTACTCTAGGGTTCGGGAAAAACTGTTTTTT	TRBV6-5	TRBJ1-4	-	few
CSAPPRGGSYEQYF	TGCAGTGCTCCCCCTCGGGGGGGTTCGTACGAGCAGTACTTC	TRBV20-1	TRBJ2-7	TRBD2	few
CASSSTRGVNEQFF	TGTGCCAGCAGTTCAACGAGGGGGGTCAATGAGCAGTTCTTC	TRBV6-2/TRBV6-3	TRBJ2-1	-	many
CASSYGHDTAGELFF	TGTGCCAGCAGTTACGGTCATGACACCGCCGGGGAGCTGTTTTTT	TRBV6-6	TRBJ2-2	-	few
CASSRLGGDGNEQFF	TGTGCCAGCAGCCGTCTAGGCGGGGATGGGAATGAGCAGTTCTTC	TRBV7-9	TRBJ2-1	-	few
CASSYLGGNTIYF	TGTGCCAGCAGTTACTTGGGCGGAAACACCATATATTTT	TRBV12-3/TRBV12-4	TRBJ1-3	-	-
CASTSGRKEETQYF	TGTGCCAGCACCTCAGGGAGGAAGGAAGAGACCCAGTACTTC	TRBV14	TRBJ2-5	-	-
CAAVVTSGYNEQFF	TGTGCCGCAGTAGTGACTAGCGGCTACAATGAGCAGTTCTTC	TRBV30	TRBJ2-1	TRBD2	-
CASTPGAGGDTGELFF	TGTGCCAGCACCCCCGGAGCGGGGGGGGACACCGGGGAGCTGTTTTTT	TRBV3-1	TRBJ2-2	TRBD2	-
CASSPNRLAKLFF	TGTGCCAGCAGTCCCAATCGGTTGGCGAAGCTGTTTTTT	TRBV12-3/TRBV12-4	TRBJ2-2	-	few
CASSPREAPYGYTF	TGTGCCAGCAGCCCCCGGGAGGCCCCCTATGGCTACACCTTC	TRBV13	TRBJ1-2	-	few
CASSLARLAGFPGSSYNEQFF	TGTGCCAGCAGCTTAGCGAGACTAGCGGGGTTTCCAGGAAGCTCCTACAATGAGCAGTTCTTC	TRBV7-8	TRBJ2-1	TRBD2	-
CASSAYGTGGTEAFF	TGTGCCAGCAGTGCCTACGGGACAGGGGGCACTGAAGCTTTCTTT	TRBV28	TRBJ1-1	TRBD1	-
CASLTGTNTGELFF	TGTGCCAGCCTGACAGGGACTAACACCGGGGAGCTGTTTTTT	TRBV6-1	TRBJ2-2	-	few
CASSFGTGLAGELFF	TGTGCCAGCAGTTTTGGGACAGGGTTGGCCGGGGAGCTGTTTTTT	TRBV27	TRBJ2-2	TRBD1	-
CSARVGSNQPQHF	TGCAGTGCTAGAGTTGGGAGCAATCAGCCCCAGCATTTT	TRBV20-1	TRBJ1-5	-	-
CSARGDWNTEAFF	TGCAGTGCTAGAGGAGACTGGAACACTGAAGCTTTCTTT	TRBV20-1	TRBJ1-1	-	-
CASSPPGGVYNEQFF	TGTGCCAGCTCACCACCGGGGGGGGTTTACAATGAGCAGTTCTTC	TRBV18	TRBJ2-1	TRBD2	few
CASTGDRGDTDTQYF	TGCGCCAGCACCGGGGACAGGGGTGACACAGATACGCAGTATTTT	TRBV5-1	TRBJ2-3	TRBD1	-
CASSEPFGPERDTQYF	TGTGCCAGCAGCGAACCGTTCGGGCCAGAACGGGATACGCAGTATTTT	TRBV7-3	TRBJ2-3	-	-
CASSQDIRGNSPLHF	TGCGCCAGCAGCCAAGATATTAGGGGTAATTCACCCCTCCACTTT	TRBV4-3	TRBJ1-6	-	few
CASSQDPTGTEAFF	TGTGCCAGCAGCCAAGACCCGACGGGCACTGAAGCTTTCTTT	TRBV3-1	TRBJ1-1	-	-
CASSLRQNTGETQYF	TGCGCCAGCAGCTTGAGACAGAACACGGGAGAGACCCAGTACTTC	TRBV5-1	TRBJ2-5	-	-
CASSLPRRDTGELFF	TGTGCCAGCAGTTTACCCCGACGGGACACCGGGGAGCTGTTTTTT	TRBV28	TRBJ2-2	-	-
CAISGTAYEQYF	TGTGCCATCAGTGGGACAGCCTACGAGCAGTACTTC	TRBV10-3	TRBJ2-7	-	few
CASRAGTGTWSSYTF	TGTGCCAGCAGGGCCGGGACAGGGACCTGGTCTAGCTACACCTTC	TRBV2	TRBJ1-2	TRBD1	-
CASSLAAGGPDTQYF	TGTGCCAGCAGCTTGGCCGCGGGGGGGCCCGATACGCAGTATTTT	TRBV7-9	TRBJ2-3	TRBD2	-
CASSPGLARSYEQYF	TGCGCCAGCAGTCCCGGCCTAGCGCGCTCCTACGAGCAGTACTTC	TRBV4-1	TRBJ2-7	-	few
CASSLGSGGPENIQYF	TGTGCCAGCAGCTTAGGTAGCGGGGGGCCGGAAAACATTCAGTACTTC	TRBV7-8	TRBJ2-4	TRBD2	few
CASSGGGNEKLFF	TGTGCCAGCAGCGGAGGGGGTAATGAAAAACTGTTTTTT	TRBV9	TRBJ1-4	-	-
CASNPWQGADTQYF	TGCGCCAGCAATCCTTGGCAGGGGGCAGATACGCAGTATTTT	TRBV4-1	TRBJ2-3	TRBD1	-
CASHLASYNEQFF	TGCGCCAGCCATCTAGCTTCCTACAATGAGCAGTTCTTC	TRBV5-1	TRBJ2-1	-	-
CSANRGRETQYF	TGCAGCGCCAACAGGGGGCGAGAGACCCAGTACTTC	TRBV29-1	TRBJ2-5	TRBD1	few
CASGSGFVRSEAFF	TGTGCCAGCGGCTCAGGGTTTGTGAGGTCTGAAGCTTTCTTT	TRBV6-1	TRBJ1-1	-	few
CASSDPSSGGPQETQYF	TGTGCCAGCAGTGACCCCTCTAGCGGGGGGCCCCAAGAGACCCAGTACTTC	TRBV25-1	TRBJ2-5	TRBD2	-